This entry features one TCR beta chain sequence. This clone was seen repeatedly, ten times or more. Its antigen is still unknown. No much larger clonotype is one base removed from it; base qualities were not supplied. This sample stems from a study of metastatic and nonmetastatic thyroid tumors (dated by TCRdb to the early 2020s). Looking at the study overall: Repertoires were compared across peripheral blood and tumor or nodule tissue samples from malignant and benign thyroid patients. The investigation overall reported the following: In both blood and tumor samples, malignant tumors were reported to have significantly higher TCR beta diversity than benign nodules.

The method behind the library was PCR. The instrument was an Illumina HiSeq 4000. The TCR beta-chain CDR3 region of each patient was profiled by high-throughput sequencing. On the authors' methods: Drawing on CDR3 differences between clinicopathological groups, the researchers built a classifier meant to tell apart patients with distant-metastatic papillary thyroid cancer. Repertoire diversity was assessed with the Shannon index, and tumor-blood repertoire similarity with the Morisita-Horn index. TCRdb reworked the public reads: Q25 trimming with fastp, MiXCR clone assembly, productive beta chains retained. TCRdb, not the authors, supplied the V and J calls. This sample comprises tens of thousands of clones, roughly 4% of them detected only once. The top ten clones comprise about a tenth of the sample. No patient had received any treatment before thyroid surgery. The study retrospectively analysed patient clinical samples collected from about 2012 to 2018 using T-cell receptor beta sequencing.

This TCR was recovered from a female donor with papillary thyroid cancer or a benign thyroid nodule (not recorded which). Some clones in this sample may be carry-over from other donors' samples. The specimen was blood.

The sequenced DNA: TGTGCCAGCAAGGACCCTAGCGGGAGTTACACCGGGGAGCTGTTTTTT. The encoded protein is CASKDPSGSYTGELFF. The chain couples TRBV4-2 to TRBJ2-2; 10 junctional bases match TRBD2. Germline trimming: 7 bases from V, 3 bases from J; junction bases outside gene matches: 8. Looking up the germline V gene yields CDR1 LGHNA and CDR2 YNFKEQ. The CDR3, from cysteine to phenylalanine, totals 16 residues. The CDR3 DNA has 48 bases and is translated from base 1.